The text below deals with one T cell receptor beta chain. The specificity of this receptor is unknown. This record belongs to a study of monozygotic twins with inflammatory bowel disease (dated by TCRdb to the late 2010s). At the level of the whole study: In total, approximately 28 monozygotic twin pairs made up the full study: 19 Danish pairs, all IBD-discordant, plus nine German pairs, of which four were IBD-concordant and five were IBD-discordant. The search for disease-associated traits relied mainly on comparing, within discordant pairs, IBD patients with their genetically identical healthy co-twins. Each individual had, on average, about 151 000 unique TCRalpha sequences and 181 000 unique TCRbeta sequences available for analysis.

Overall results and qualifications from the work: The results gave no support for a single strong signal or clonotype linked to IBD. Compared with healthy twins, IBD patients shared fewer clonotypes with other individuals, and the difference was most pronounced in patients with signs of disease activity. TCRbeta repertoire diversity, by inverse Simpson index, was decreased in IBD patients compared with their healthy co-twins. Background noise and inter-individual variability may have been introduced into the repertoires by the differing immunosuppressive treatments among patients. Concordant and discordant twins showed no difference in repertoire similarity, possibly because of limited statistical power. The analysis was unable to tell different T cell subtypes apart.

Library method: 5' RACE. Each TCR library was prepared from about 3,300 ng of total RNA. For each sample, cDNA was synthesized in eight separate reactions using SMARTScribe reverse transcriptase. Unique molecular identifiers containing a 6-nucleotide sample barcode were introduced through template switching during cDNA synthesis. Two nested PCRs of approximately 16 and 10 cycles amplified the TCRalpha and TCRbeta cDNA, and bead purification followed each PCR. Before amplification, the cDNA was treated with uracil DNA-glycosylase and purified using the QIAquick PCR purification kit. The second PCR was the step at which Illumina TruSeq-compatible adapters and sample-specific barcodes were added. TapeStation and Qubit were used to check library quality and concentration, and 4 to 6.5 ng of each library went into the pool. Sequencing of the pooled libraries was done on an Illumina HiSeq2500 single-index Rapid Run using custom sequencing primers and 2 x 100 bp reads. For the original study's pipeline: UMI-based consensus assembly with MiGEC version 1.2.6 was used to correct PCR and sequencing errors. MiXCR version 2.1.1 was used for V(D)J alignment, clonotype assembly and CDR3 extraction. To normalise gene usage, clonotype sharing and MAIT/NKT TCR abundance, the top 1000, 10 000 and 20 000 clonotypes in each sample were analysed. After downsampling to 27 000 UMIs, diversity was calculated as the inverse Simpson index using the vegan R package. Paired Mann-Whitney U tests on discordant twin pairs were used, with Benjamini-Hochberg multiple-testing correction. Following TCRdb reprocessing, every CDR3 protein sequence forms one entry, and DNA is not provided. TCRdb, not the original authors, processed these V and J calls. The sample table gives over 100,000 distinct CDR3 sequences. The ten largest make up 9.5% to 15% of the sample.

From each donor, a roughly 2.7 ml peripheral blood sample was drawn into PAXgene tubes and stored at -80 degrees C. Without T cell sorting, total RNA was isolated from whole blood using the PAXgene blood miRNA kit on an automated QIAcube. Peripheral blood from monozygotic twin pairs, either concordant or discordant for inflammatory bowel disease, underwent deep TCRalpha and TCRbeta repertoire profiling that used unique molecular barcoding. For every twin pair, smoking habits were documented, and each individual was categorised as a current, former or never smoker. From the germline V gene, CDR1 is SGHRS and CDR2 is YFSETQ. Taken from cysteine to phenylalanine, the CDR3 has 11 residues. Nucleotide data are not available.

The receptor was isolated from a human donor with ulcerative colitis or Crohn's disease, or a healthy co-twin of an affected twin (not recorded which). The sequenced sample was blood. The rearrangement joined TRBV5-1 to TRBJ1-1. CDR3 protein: CASSLGLEAFF.